The sequence of this T cell receptor (beta chain) was determined in a study of shared clonotypes between healthy human individuals. Comment on this clone: Its target is unknown.

Overall study results and limits: The naive CD4 repertoires of several donors were compared, and roughly 5.1% of clonotypes were shared. Estimated richness values were generally larger in naive subsets than in memory subsets.

In the original workflow: In the immunoSEQ data, sequences were junction-only and lacked quality scores, so filtering differed. Assay used: immunoSEQ multiplex PCR; TCRdb lists only in-frame clones, some missing. V, J and clone size derive from that table, while D and trimming were established from the DNA sequence. The sample shows 850,000 to 1,200,000 clones, about 77% of them seen only once. The CDR3 totals 15 residues. Germline values: CDR1 SGHDN, CDR2 FVKESK. Trimming took 1 base from V and 5 from J; bases not matched to a gene: 7. The rearrangement joins TRBV14 to TRBJ1-2, with 7 bases aligning to TRBD1. The sequenced material came from memory CD4+ T cells sorted from blood. As for subset: CD45RA-negative fraction. The TCR originated in a man between 18 and 29 years old in good health. In DNA form, the CDR3 reads TGTGCCAGCAGCCAAGGCCAGGGGGTTGGGTATGGCTACACCTTC. Protein sequence: CASSQGQGVGYGYTF.